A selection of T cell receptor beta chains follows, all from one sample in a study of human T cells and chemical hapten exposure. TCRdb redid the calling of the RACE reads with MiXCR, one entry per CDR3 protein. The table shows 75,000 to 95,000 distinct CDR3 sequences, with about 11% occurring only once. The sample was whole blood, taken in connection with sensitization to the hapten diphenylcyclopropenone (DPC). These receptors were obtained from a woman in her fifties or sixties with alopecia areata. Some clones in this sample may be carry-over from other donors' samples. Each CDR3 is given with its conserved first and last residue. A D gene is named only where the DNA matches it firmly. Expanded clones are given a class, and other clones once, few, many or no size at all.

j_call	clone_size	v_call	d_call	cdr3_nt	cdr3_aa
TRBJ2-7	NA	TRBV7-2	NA	TGTGCCAGCAGCTGGGGGATTACGTACGAGCAGTACTTC	CASSWGITYEQYF
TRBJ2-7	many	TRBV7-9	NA	TGTGCCAGCAGCTCTTCCGGGACGGAGCAGTACTTC	CASSSSGTEQYF
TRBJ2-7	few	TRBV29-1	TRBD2	TGCAGCGTGAGTGGACTAGCGGGTTCCTACGAGCAGTACTTC	CSVSGLAGSYEQYF
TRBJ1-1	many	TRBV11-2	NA	TGTGCCAGCAGCTTAAGTCCCCTTACGGCTTTCTTT	CASSLSPLTAFF
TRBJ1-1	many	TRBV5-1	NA	TGCGCCAGCAGCTTGTCTACGGACAACACTGAAGCTTTCTTT	CASSLSTDNTEAFF
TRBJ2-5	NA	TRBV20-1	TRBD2	TGCAGTGCTAGAGGGAGCGGGGAAGAGACCCAGTACTTC	CSARGSGEETQYF
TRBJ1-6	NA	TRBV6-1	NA	TGTGCCAGCAGCGACGGACGTGTTTCTTTTACGGCGAATTCACCCCTCCACTTT	CASSDGRVSFTANSPLHF
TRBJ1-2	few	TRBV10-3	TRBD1	TGTGCCATCAGCGTGGGGACAGGGGACGGCTACACCTTC	CAISVGTGDGYTF
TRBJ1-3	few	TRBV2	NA	TGTGCCAGCAGTGCCCATCCTACCTCTGGAAACACCATATATTTT	CASSAHPTSGNTIYF
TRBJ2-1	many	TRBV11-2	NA	TGTGCCAGCAGCTCCCGGACCCAAACCAATGAGCAGTTCTTC	CASSSRTQTNEQFF
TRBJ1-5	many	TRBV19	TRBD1	TGTGCCAGTAGGAGCGGGACAGGCGGTTATCAGCCCCAGCATTTT	CASRSGTGGYQPQHF
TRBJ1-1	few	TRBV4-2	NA	TGTGCCAGCAGCCAAGATCTGGGGCTGGGGGGCACTGAAGCTTTCTTT	CASSQDLGLGGTEAFF
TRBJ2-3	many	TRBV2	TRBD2	TGTGCCAGCGGGTGGGGGACTACCCTCGCCGGGTCAGATACGCAGTATTTT	CASGWGTTLAGSDTQYF
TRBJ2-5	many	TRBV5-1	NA	TGCGCCAGCAGCCCGGAAAATCAAGAGACCCAGTACTTC	CASSPENQETQYF
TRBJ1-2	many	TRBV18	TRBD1	TGTGCCAGCTCACCTGGACAGGGGTTCTCTGGCTACACCTTC	CASSPGQGFSGYTF
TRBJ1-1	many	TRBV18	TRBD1	TGTGCCAGCTCACCCAGGGAAGGGGGCGTGGACACTGAAGCTTTCTTT	CASSPREGGVDTEAFF
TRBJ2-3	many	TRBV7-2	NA	TGTGCCAGCAGCTTAGACTTTCGGGGGTCTAGCACAGATACGCAGTATTTT	CASSLDFRGSSTDTQYF
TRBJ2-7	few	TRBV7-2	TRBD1	TGTGCCAGCAGCACCCGGGACAGACCCAACGAGCAGTACTTC	CASSTRDRPNEQYF
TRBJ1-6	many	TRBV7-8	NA	TGTGCCAGCAGCCCAGGGAGCTCCTATAATTCACCCCTCCACTTT	CASSPGSSYNSPLHF
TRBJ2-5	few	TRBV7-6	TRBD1	TGTGCCAGCAGCTCCCCGGGACAGGAGACTGATGCGTACCAAGAGACCCAGTACTTC	CASSSPGQETDAYQETQYF
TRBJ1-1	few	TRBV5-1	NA	TGCGCCAGCTCCCCCGCGCCAGCGCTGAACACTGAAGCTTTCTTT	CASSPAPALNTEAFF
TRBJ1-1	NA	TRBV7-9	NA	TGTGCCAGCAGCTTCAGAAGCATGAACACTGAAGCTTTCTTT	CASSFRSMNTEAFF
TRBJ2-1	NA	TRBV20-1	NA	TGCAGTGCTAACTGGCACAATGAGCAGTTCTTC	CSANWHNEQFF
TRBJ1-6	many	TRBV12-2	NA	TGTGCAAGTCGCTTATCGTCTTGGTCCTATAATTCACCCCTCCACTTT	CASRLSSWSYNSPLHF
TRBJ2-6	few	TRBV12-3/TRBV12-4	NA	TGTGCCAGCACCCGCCGGGACCCGAGCTCTGGGGCCAACGTCCTGACTTTC	CASTRRDPSSGANVLTF
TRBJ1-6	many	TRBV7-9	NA	TGTGCCAGCAGCGTCAACCGGGACATATTTTCACCCCTCCACTTT	CASSVNRDIFSPLHF
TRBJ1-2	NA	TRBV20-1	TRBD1	TGCAGTGCTAGAGATACCGGGACAGGGGGCACCGGCTATGGCTACACCTTC	CSARDTGTGGTGYGYTF
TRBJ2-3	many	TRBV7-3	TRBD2	TGTGCCAGCAGCTTAGGGCGGGGGGCCACAGATACGCAGTATTTT	CASSLGRGATDTQYF
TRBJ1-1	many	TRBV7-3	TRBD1	TGTGCCAGCAGCCCCGGGGACAGGGAAGCTTTCTTT	CASSPGDREAFF
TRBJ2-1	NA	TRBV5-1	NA	TGCGCCAGCAGCTTGGAAGCGATCAATGAGCAGTTCTTC	CASSLEAINEQFF
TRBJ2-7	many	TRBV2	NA	TGTGCCAGCAGTGATGCAGCAAACTACGAGCAGTACTTC	CASSDAANYEQYF
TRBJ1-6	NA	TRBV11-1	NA	TGTGCCAGCAGCCCTCGTCCGGACGACAGCTCACCCCTCCACTTT	CASSPRPDDSSPLHF
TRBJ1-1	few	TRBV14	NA	TGTGCCAGCAGTCGAAGGGTAGGCGGGACTGAAGCTTTCTTT	CASSRRVGGTEAFF
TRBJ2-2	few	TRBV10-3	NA	TGTGCCATCAGTGGGCCCGGATCTTACACCGGGGAGCTGTTTTTT	CAISGPGSYTGELFF
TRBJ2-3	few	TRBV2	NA	TGTGCCAGCAGTGATACAGATACGCAGTATTTT	CASSDTDTQYF